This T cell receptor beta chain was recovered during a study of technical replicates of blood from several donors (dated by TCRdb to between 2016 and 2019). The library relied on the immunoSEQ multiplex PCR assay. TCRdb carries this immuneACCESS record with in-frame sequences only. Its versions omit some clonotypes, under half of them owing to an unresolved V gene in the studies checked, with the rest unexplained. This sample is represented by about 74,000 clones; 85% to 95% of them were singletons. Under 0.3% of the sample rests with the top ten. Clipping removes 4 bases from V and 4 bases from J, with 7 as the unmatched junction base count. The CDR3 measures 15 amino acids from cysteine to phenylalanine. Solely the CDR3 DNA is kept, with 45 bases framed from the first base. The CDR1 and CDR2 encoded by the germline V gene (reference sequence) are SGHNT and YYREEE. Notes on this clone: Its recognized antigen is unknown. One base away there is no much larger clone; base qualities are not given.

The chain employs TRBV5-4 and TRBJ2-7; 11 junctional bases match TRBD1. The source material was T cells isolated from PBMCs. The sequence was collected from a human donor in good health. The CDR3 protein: CASSPRTGGAYEQYF. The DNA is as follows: TGTGCCAGCAGCCCCCGGACAGGGGGCGCATACGAGCAGTACTTC.